The 31 T cell receptor beta chains below come from one sample, sequenced in a study of blood T cell repertoires in COVID-19. Profiling relied on immunoSEQ multiplex PCR, and the TCRdb table lists in-frame clones only, not all of them. The repertoire holds roughly 150,000 clones, with under 90% as singletons. Sequenced input: peripheral blood. The receptors here all came from a woman older than 75 with active or convalescent COVID-19.

The J gene is TRBJ1-5, the V gene TRBV2; 12 nucleotides align to TRBD1. The CDR3 runs 18 residues. Germline CDR1 SNHLY, CDR2 FYNNEI. V was pared by 4 bases and J by 3 bases, with 10 bases of the junction left unmatched. The CDR3 bases are TGTGCCAGCAGTGGCCTAGCCGGGACAGGGGGCGACAATCAGCCCCAGCATTTT. It yields the protein CASSGLAGTGGDNQPQHF.

The gene calls are TRBV6-6 and TRBJ2-2; TRBD2 matches 7 bases. This CDR3 has 16 amino acids. The germline V gene has CDR1 MNHNY and CDR2 SVGAGI (reference sequence). V dropped 0 bases and J dropped 7; count of bases not matched to a gene: 8. The CDR3 DNA reads TGTGCCAGCAGTTACTCGGGAGGGAAGGTTGGCGGGGAGCTGTTTTTT. This encodes CASSYSGGKVGGELFF.

The gene calls are TRBV18 and TRBJ1-1; no firm D call. CDR3 length: 12 amino acids. Germline V gene lookup returns CDR1 KGHSH and CDR2 LQKENI. Between the trimmed V and J ends, which lost 3 bases and 7 bases, there was a span of 9 bases. For the CDR3, the DNA is TGTGCCAGCTCACCTCTGAGGTTTGAAGCTTTCTTT. Its protein product is CASSPLRFEAFF.

This clone turned up a few times. The V and J genes are TRBV30 and TRBJ1-2; D call uncertain. Trimming took off 0 bases at V and 1 base at J, with 9 bases between the two ends. This CDR3 spans 14 amino acids. The V gene's germline CDR1 is GTSNPN and CDR2 SVGIG (reference sequence). The CDR3 region has the DNA TGTGCCTGGAGTGTACATTTCCGTAACTATGGCTACACCTTC. It translates to CAWSVHFRNYGYTF. The entire variable domain, with the rest obtained from reference TRBV30 and TRBJ1-2, is as follows: SQTIHQWPATLVQPVGSPLSLECTVEGTSNPNLYWYRQAAGRGLQLLFYSVGIGQISSEVPQNLSASRPQDRQFILSSKKLLLSDSGFYLCAWSVHFRNYGYTFGSGTRLTVV.

This chain joins TRBV28 and TRBJ1-6, with 7 bases identical to TRBD1. The V gene end was trimmed by 6 bases and the J gene end by 5 bases; junction bases not matched to a gene: 7. CDR1 MDHEN and CDR2 SYDVKM come from the germline V gene. CDR3 size: 15 residues. This chain's CDR3 is CASRSLGQNNSPLHF. The CDR3 region has the DNA TGTGCCAGCAGGTCGCTGGGACAGAATAATTCACCCCTCCACTTT.

The chain combines TRBV7-3 with TRBJ1-2; D is unclear. CDR3 length equals 14 residues. V was trimmed by 3 bases and J by 3 bases, leaving 11 bases between them. Germline V gene lookup returns CDR1 SGHTA and CDR2 FQGTGA. The CDR3 DNA reads as TGTGCCAGCAGCTTCCCGGGGAGGGACTATGGCTACACCTTC. Translated: CASSFPGRDYGYTF.

Only one count was recorded for this clone. The chain recombines TRBV27 with TRBJ1-1, with TRBD1 as a possible D gene (6 bases). Between the trimmed V and J ends, which lost 2 bases and 1 base, there was a span of 8 bases. This CDR3 has 14 amino acids. In germline, CDR1 is MNHEY, CDR2 SMNVEV (reference sequence). The CDR3 DNA reads as TGTGCCAGCAGTTTACCGGGACAGAACACTGAAGCTTTCTTT. Translation gives CASSLPGQNTEAFF.

The chain has TRBV7-8 and TRBJ2-5, with 12 positions matching TRBD1. CDR3 length equals 14 residues. With V trimmed by 5 bases and J by 5 bases, 3 bases remained unmatched. Germline values: CDR1 SGHVS, CDR2 FQNEAQ. In nucleotides, the CDR3 is TGTGCCAGCAGCGGGACAGGGGGCTGGGAGACCCAGTACTTC. Protein product: CASSGTGGWETQYF.

V is TRBV5-6 and J is TRBJ2-7; the D gene is possibly TRBD1 (5 bases). The CDR3 loop spans 11 amino acids. Germline CDR1 reads SGHDT; CDR2 reads YYEEEE. Trimming stripped 4 bases from V and 7 bases from J, with 9 bases between. The CDR3 is CASSLTVEQYF. CDR3 sequence (DNA): TGTGCCAGCAGCCTGACAGTGGAGCAGTACTTC.

The chain employs TRBV2 and TRBJ2-3, with a tentative D call TRBD1 (5 bases). V gave up 4 bases and J gave up 2 bases, with 10 bases separating them. Germline V gene data show CDR1 as SNHLY and CDR2 as FYNNEI. CDR3 length: 14 residues. The CDR3 DNA is TGTGCCAGCAGTGGCCAGGGTATCACAGATACGCAGTATTTT. Encoded protein: CASSGQGITDTQYF.

The genes are TRBV5-6 and TRBJ1-2, with D unclear. CDR3 size: 14 residues. The V end was cut by 1 base, the J end by 0 bases, with 7 bases between. Germline CDR1 and CDR2: SGHDT and YYEEEE. CDR3 sequence (DNA): TGTGCCAGCAGCTTGTACAATTCTAACTATGGCTACACCTTC. This codes for CASSLYNSNYGYTF.

This clone turned up a few times. This chain links TRBV2 with TRBJ2-2; D gene unclear. CDR3 length: 15 residues. Germline V lookup: CDR1 SNHLY, CDR2 FYNNEI. V was trimmed by 4 bases and J by 0 bases, leaving 9 bases between them. As DNA, the CDR3 is TGTGCCAGCAGTGCCCTCTCCGCGAACACCGGGGAGCTGTTTTTT. Translation: CASSALSANTGELFF.

V is TRBV7-9 and J is TRBJ1-1; maybe TRBD1 (5 bases). V was shortened by 4 bases and J by 4 bases, with 10 bases between the two germline ends. Per the germline V gene, CDR1 is SEHNR and CDR2 is FQNEAQ (reference sequence). The CDR3 contains 13 residues. CDR3 sequence reads: CASSSGHVTEAFF. CDR3 nucleotides: TGTGCCAGCAGCTCCGGACACGTCACTGAAGCTTTCTTT. The entire variable domain, with the rest obtained from reference TRBV7-9 and TRBJ1-1, is as follows: DTGVSQNPRHKITKRGQNVTFRCDPISEHNRLYWYRQTLGQGPEFLTYFQNEAQLEKSRLLSDRFSAERPKGSFSTLEIQRTEQGDSAMYLCASSSGHVTEAFFGQGTRLTVV.

The V and J genes are TRBV6-5 and TRBJ2-7, with 11 bases lining up with TRBD2. Germline CDR1 reads MNHEY; CDR2 reads SVGAGI. The CDR3 consists of 16 residues. V trimming: 2 bases; J trimming: 2 bases; junction bases outside the gene matches: 5. CDR3 nucleotides: TGTGCCAGCAGTTACAGTCCGACTAGCGGGGCCTACGAGCAGTACTTC. Translation gives CASSYSPTSGAYEQYF.

The chain combines TRBV28 with TRBJ1-5; 9 positions match TRBD1. Germline-derived CDR1 and CDR2 are MDHEN and SYDVKM. The J segment lost 0 bases and the V segment lost 7 bases, leaving 16 bases of the junction unmatched. The CDR3 runs 19 residues. CDR3: CASIPPGQGIWDSNQPQHF. The CDR3 DNA reads as TGTGCCAGCATTCCCCCGGGACAGGGAATATGGGATAGCAATCAGCCCCAGCATTTT.

The chain is built from TRBV7-2 and TRBJ1-1; TRBD1 might be the D (5 bases). Trimming left V 5 bases short and J 5 bases short, with 15 bases between. Germline-derived CDR1 and CDR2 are SGHTA and FQGNSA. The CDR3 totals 14 residues. CDR3 nucleotides: TGTGCCAGCAGCCCACAGGCTCCGGCGACTGAAGCTTTCTTT. This encodes CASSPQAPATEAFF.

The CDR3 region has the DNA TGCGCCAGCAGCTTGAGGTGGCTAGCGGGAGGGCCAGGTGAGCAGTTCTTC. It yields the protein CASSLRWLAGGPGEQFF. The V and J genes are TRBV5-1 and TRBJ2-1, with 12 bases identical to TRBD2. J lost 9 bases, V lost 1 base, and 11 bases had no gene match. Germline V gene sequence: CDR1 SGHRS, CDR2 YFSETQ. The CDR3 covers 17 residues.

The chain employs TRBV19 and TRBJ1-5; 7 positions match TRBD1. The CDR3 has 14 amino acids. The V gene's germline CDR1 is LNHDA and CDR2 SQIVND (reference sequence). Germline trimming cut 6 bases from V and 7 bases from J; bases unmatched to any gene: 9. The CDR3, as DNA: TGTGCCAGTAGATACGACTGGACAGGCCAGCCCCAGCATTTT. It translates to CASRYDWTGQPQHF. The full variable domain, in which reference TRBV19 and TRBJ1-5 provide the parts outside the CDR3, is DGGITQSPKYLFRKEGQNVTLSCEQNLNHDAMYWYRQDPGQGLRLIYYSQIVNDFQKGDIAEGYSVSREKKESFPLTVTSAQKNPTAFYLCASRYDWTGQPQHFGDGTRLSIL.

Here the CDR3 reads CASSDVLAADTQYF. The CDR3, as DNA: TGTGCCAGCAGTGATGTGTTAGCAGCAGATACGCAGTATTTT. The chain links TRBV6-1 to TRBJ2-3; D remains unclear. The CDR3 sequence is 14 residues long. Germline loops: CDR1 MNHNS, CDR2 SASEGT. V was shortened by 3 bases and J by 4 bases, with 11 bases between the two germline ends.

The chain has TRBV6-5 and TRBJ1-1; 9 nucleotides line up with TRBD1. Germline V gene sequence: CDR1 MNHEY, CDR2 SVGAGI. The V segment lost 7 bases and the J segment 8 bases; nucleotides outside the gene matches: 5. The CDR3 loop spans 12 amino acids. In nucleotides, the CDR3 is TGTGCCAGCACCTGGGGGACAGGGGAAGCTTTCTTT. Its protein is CASTWGTGEAFF.

V gene TRBV7-6 combines with J gene TRBJ1-2; weak D call: TRBD1 (6 bases). Germline CDR1 SGHVS, CDR2 FNYEAQ. This CDR3 contains 16 residues. Trimming removed 7 bases from V and 4 bases from J, with 22 bases in between. Written as DNA, the CDR3 is TGTGCCAGCACCGAACCTATAGGGGGACCTATCTATGGCTACACCTTC. Amino acids: CASTEPIGGPIYGYTF.

This chain joins TRBV5-6 and TRBJ2-5; 9 bases agree with TRBD2. J lost 4 bases, V lost 3 bases, and 4 bases had no gene match. The CDR3 extends over 14 amino acids. The V gene's germline CDR1 is SGHDT and CDR2 YYEEEE. The CDR3 DNA is TGTGCCAGCAGCTGGCGGGGGGGCGGAGAGACCCAGTACTTC. Amino acids: CASSWRGGGETQYF.

This rearrangement joins TRBV6-5 to TRBJ1-1; D remains ambiguous. The V end lost 7 bases, the J end lost 5 bases, and 8 bases lay between the germline ends. Germline V gene lookup returns CDR1 MNHEY and CDR2 SVGAGI. This CDR3 is built from 11 residues. The chain's CDR3 is CASIRRTEAFF. The CDR3 DNA sequence: TGTGCCAGCATCCGGCGGACTGAAGCTTTCTTT.

The chain couples TRBV5-6 to TRBJ1-2, with D maybe TRBD1 (5 bases). CDR3 size: 17 residues. Germline CDR1 SGHDT, CDR2 YYEEEE. Trimming cost V 4 bases and J 0 bases, with 19 bases left between them. The CDR3 here is CASSPGDPGVANYGYTF. CDR3 DNA: TGTGCCAGCAGCCCGGGGGACCCCGGAGTGGCTAACTATGGCTACACCTTC.

This clone was seen only once. The sample contains more than one DNA sequence encoding this CDR3. V gene TRBV29-1 combines with J gene TRBJ1-5; a possible D gene is TRBD1 (5 bases). V lost 7 bases and J 5 bases, leaving 15 bases between the germline ends. The CDR3 is 13 amino acids. Germline lookup yields CDR1 SQVTM and CDR2 ANQGSEA. The CDR3 DNA reads as TGCAGCGGGGGGGACGGGGGTGATCAGCCCCAGCATTTT. Its protein is CSGGDGGDQPQHF.

This clone was seen more than once but under ten times. The chain employs TRBV4-2 and TRBJ1-2; 8 bases align to TRBD1. The junction had 9 bases not matched to a gene; V was cut back by 4 bases and J by 8 bases. CDR1 is LGHNA, CDR2 YNFKEQ, per germline. The CDR3 length is 14 residues. CDR3 residues: CASSRETGETGYTF. CDR3 bases: TGTGCCAGCAGCCGAGAGACAGGGGAAACGGGCTACACCTTC.

This clone has just one count. The rearrangement uses TRBV3-1 (or the pseudogene TRBV3-2) and TRBJ1-2; 8 nucleotides match TRBD1. CDR1 is LGHDT, CDR2 YNNKEL, per germline (reference sequence). This CDR3 contains 13 residues. The V gene end was trimmed by 7 bases and the J gene end by 3 bases; junction bases not matched to a gene: 4. CDR3 bases: TGTGCCAGCACGACAGGGGTCGACTATGGCTACACCTTC. It codes for CASTTGVDYGYTF.

Notes on this clone: Other DNA variants within this sample encode the same CDR3. The chain couples TRBV9 to TRBJ1-1; possible D gene TRBD1, 6 bases. CDR3 length: 13 amino acids. Trimming pared 0 bases from V and 3 bases from J, leaving 6 bases between. Looked up from germline, CDR1 is SGDLS and CDR2 is YYNGEE. CDR3 loop: CASSVEGDTEAFF. The CDR3 bases are TGTGCCAGCAGCGTAGAGGGGGACACTGAAGCTTTCTTT.

This sequence joins TRBV5-4 and TRBJ2-3; 10 nucleotides align to TRBD2. The junction had 8 bases not matched to a gene; V was cut back by 5 bases and J by 5 bases. This CDR3 spans 15 amino acids. Per germline, CDR1 SGHNT and CDR2 YYREEE (reference sequence). As DNA, the CDR3 is TGTGCCAGCAGAGCGGGGGGGGGTTTTGGAGATACGCAGTATTTT. It yields the protein CASRAGGGFGDTQYF.

This clone was counted only a few times. This sequence joins TRBV5-1 and TRBJ1-2, with 11 positions matching TRBD1. Per the germline V gene, CDR1 is SGHRS and CDR2 is YFSETQ. There are 16 residues in the CDR3. The ends lost 4 bases at V and 7 bases at J; junction bases unmatched: 12. DNA for the CDR3: TGCGCCAGCAGCCTAGACGGACAGGGGGCGCTTACTGGCTACACCTTC. Amino acid sequence: CASSLDGQGALTGYTF.

The rearrangement links TRBV5-1 to TRBJ1-1; a possible D gene is TRBD1 (5 bases). V lost 1 base and J 8 bases, leaving 9 bases between the germline ends. CDR3 length: 12 amino acids. Germline V gives CDR1 SGHRS, CDR2 YFSETQ. The CDR3 here is CASSLTGQEAFF. The CDR3 nucleotides are TGCGCCAGCAGCTTGACAGGACAAGAAGCTTTCTTT.